Listed below are T cell receptor beta chains from one sample, sequenced in a study of blood T cell repertoires in COVID-19. Using immunoSEQ multiplex PCR, the repertoire was profiled, and TCRdb retains in-frame clones only, with some absent. The sample has over 140,000 clones; 60% to 80% are singletons. The sequenced material came from peripheral blood. These TCRs come from a woman aged 50 to 60 with active or convalescent COVID-19. Each CDR3 is given with its conserved first and last residue. The order of the fields is D gene, J gene, V gene, clone size, CDR3 DNA, CDR3 protein. D genes are given only for firm matches. Clone size, where shown, is once, few, many, or a class for clones that have expanded.

D gene: NA
J gene: TRBJ2-2
V gene: TRBV4-3
clone size: NA
CDR3 DNA: TGCGCCAGCAGCCAGTCAGGGAAACCGAACACCGGGGAGCTGTTTTTT
CDR3 protein: CASSQSGKPNTGELFF

D gene: NA
J gene: TRBJ1-2
V gene: TRBV11-2
clone size: NA
CDR3 DNA: TGTGCCAGCAGCACCCCGCGGGACCCTGGCGATGGCTACACCTTC
CDR3 protein: CASSTPRDPGDGYTF

D gene: TRBD1
J gene: TRBJ1-5
V gene: TRBV6-5
clone size: NA
CDR3 DNA: TGTGCCAGCAACCATGACAGGGTCGGTCAGCCCCAGCATTTT
CDR3 protein: CASNHDRVGQPQHF

D gene: NA
J gene: TRBJ2-7
V gene: TRBV28
clone size: NA
CDR3 DNA: TGTGCCAGCAGCCGATGGGACAATTACTACGAGCAGTACTTC
CDR3 protein: CASSRWDNYYEQYF

D gene: TRBD1
J gene: TRBJ1-2
V gene: TRBV10-2
clone size: few
CDR3 DNA: TGCGCCAGCAGTGAGTCGAGGACAGGGATCCCTACTTATGGCTACACCTTC
CDR3 protein: CASSESRTGIPTYGYTF

D gene: NA
J gene: TRBJ1-1
V gene: TRBV2
clone size: NA
CDR3 DNA: TGTGCCAGCAGTGAAGCGCTTCAATTCGGTCTGGCTTTCTTT
CDR3 protein: CASSEALQFGLAFF

D gene: TRBD1
J gene: TRBJ1-1
V gene: TRBV12-3/TRBV12-4
clone size: NA
CDR3 DNA: TGTGCCAGCAGCCTGGGGACAGGTGAAGCTTTCTTT
CDR3 protein: CASSLGTGEAFF

D gene: TRBD1
J gene: TRBJ1-1
V gene: TRBV14
clone size: once
CDR3 DNA: TGTGCCAGCAGCCCCGTGACAGGGAGCGAAACTGAAGCTTTCTTT
CDR3 protein: CASSPVTGSETEAFF

D gene: TRBD1
J gene: TRBJ1-2
V gene: TRBV30
clone size: NA
CDR3 DNA: TGTGCCTGGAGTTTCCACAGGGGAGACTATGGCTACACCTTC
CDR3 protein: CAWSFHRGDYGYTF

D gene: TRBD2
J gene: TRBJ2-5
V gene: TRBV5-1
clone size: NA
CDR3 DNA: TGCGCCAGCAGCCCTGGACTAGTAACCGGAGAGACCCAGTACTTC
CDR3 protein: CASSPGLVTGETQYF

D gene: TRBD1
J gene: TRBJ1-2
V gene: TRBV5-4
clone size: NA
CDR3 DNA: TGTGCCAGCAGCTGGGGGGACAGGGGGGCTAACTATGGCTACACCTTC
CDR3 protein: CASSWGDRGANYGYTF

D gene: TRBD2
J gene: TRBJ2-7
V gene: TRBV6-5
clone size: NA
CDR3 DNA: TGTGCCAGCAGTTACGCGGGAGGGTACGAGCAGTACTTC
CDR3 protein: CASSYAGGYEQYF

D gene: TRBD2
J gene: TRBJ2-5
V gene: TRBV7-6
clone size: NA
CDR3 DNA: TGTGCCAGCAGCCGCAATAGCGGGAGCGTTGAGACCCAGTACTTC
CDR3 protein: CASSRNSGSVETQYF

D gene: NA
J gene: TRBJ2-5
V gene: TRBV7-2
clone size: once
CDR3 DNA: TGTGCCAGCAGCGTCTCGGGGTACGAGACCCAGTACTTC
CDR3 protein: CASSVSGYETQYF

D gene: TRBD1
J gene: TRBJ1-2
V gene: TRBV3-1/TRBV3-2
clone size: NA
CDR3 DNA: TGTGCCAGCAGCCAATACCCGAACAGGGGGCTCGGCTACACCTTC
CDR3 protein: CASSQYPNRGLGYTF

D gene: NA
J gene: TRBJ2-5
V gene: TRBV6-5
clone size: NA
CDR3 DNA: TGTGCCAGCAGTTACTCTCCCCGACCGGGAGAGACCCAGTACTTC
CDR3 protein: CASSYSPRPGETQYF

D gene: TRBD2
J gene: TRBJ2-3
V gene: TRBV7-6
clone size: NA
CDR3 DNA: TGTGCCAGCAGCTTCAGACTAGCGGGGGGGCCCCGCACAGATACGCAGTATTTT
CDR3 protein: CASSFRLAGGPRTDTQYF

D gene: NA
J gene: TRBJ1-2
V gene: TRBV7-9
clone size: NA
CDR3 DNA: TGTGCCAGCAGCTTCCGGGGGGGTGTTGGCTACACCTTC
CDR3 protein: CASSFRGGVGYTF

D gene: NA
J gene: TRBJ2-2
V gene: TRBV4-3
clone size: few
CDR3 DNA: TGCGCCAGCAGCCAGACGATCGACAGAGTTTCATCCGGGGAGCTGTTTTTT
CDR3 protein: CASSQTIDRVSSGELFF

D gene: TRBD1
J gene: TRBJ1-4
V gene: TRBV5-1
clone size: NA
CDR3 DNA: TGCGCCAGCAGAGGACAGGGCTCGGAAGAAAAACTGTTTTTT
CDR3 protein: CASRGQGSEEKLFF

D gene: NA
J gene: TRBJ1-5
V gene: TRBV5-5
clone size: NA
CDR3 DNA: TGTGCCAGCAGCTCGGGGGTTCGGGGGGGCGGGCAGCCCCAGCATTTT
CDR3 protein: CASSSGVRGGGQPQHF

D gene: TRBD1
J gene: TRBJ2-3
V gene: TRBV24-1
clone size: NA
CDR3 DNA: TGTGCCACCAGTGATCGGCGGACAGGGACCACAGATACGCAGTATTTT
CDR3 protein: CATSDRRTGTTDTQYF

D gene: NA
J gene: TRBJ1-4
V gene: TRBV19
clone size: NA
CDR3 DNA: TGTGCCAGCCAAAACGGAGGGAGCGAAGAAAAACTGTTTTTT
CDR3 protein: CASQNGGSEEKLFF

D gene: NA
J gene: TRBJ2-2
V gene: TRBV9
clone size: NA
CDR3 DNA: TGTGCCAGCAGCCCCCGGGGATTTGGGGAGCTGTTTTTT
CDR3 protein: CASSPRGFGELFF

D gene: TRBD1
J gene: TRBJ1-1
V gene: TRBV7-9
clone size: few
CDR3 DNA: TGTGCCGGAAGAACCGGGACAGCGAACACTGAAGCTTTCTTT
CDR3 protein: CAGRTGTANTEAFF

D gene: NA
J gene: TRBJ2-7
V gene: TRBV7-9
clone size: NA
CDR3 DNA: TGTGCCAGCAGCACACGGGACTTCTACTACGAGCAGTACTTC
CDR3 protein: CASSTRDFYYEQYF

D gene: TRBD1
J gene: TRBJ2-7
V gene: TRBV29-1
clone size: NA
CDR3 DNA: TGCAGCGTTGGAAGGGACAGGGAACACGAGCAGTACTTC
CDR3 protein: CSVGRDREHEQYF

D gene: NA
J gene: TRBJ2-1
V gene: TRBV2
clone size: NA
CDR3 DNA: TGTGCCAGCAGTGAAGGAGGGTACAGCAATGAGCAGTTCTTC
CDR3 protein: CASSEGGYSNEQFF

D gene: NA
J gene: TRBJ1-1
V gene: TRBV21-1
clone size: NA
CDR3 DNA: TGTGCCAGCAGCAAGCCGGAACTGACAGGGGGGAGGACTGAAGCTTTCTTT
CDR3 protein: CASSKPELTGGRTEAFF

D gene: TRBD1
J gene: TRBJ2-1
V gene: TRBV5-4
clone size: NA
CDR3 DNA: TGTGCCAGCAGCCCCCGGGACAGGGATCAGGGGGAGCAGTTCTTC
CDR3 protein: CASSPRDRDQGEQFF

D gene: TRBD1
J gene: TRBJ2-2
V gene: TRBV15
clone size: few
CDR3 DNA: TGTGCCACCAGGAGGGGGCGAAAGAACACCGGGGAGCTGTTTTTT
CDR3 protein: CATRRGRKNTGELFF

D gene: NA
J gene: TRBJ2-7
V gene: TRBV4-3
clone size: NA
CDR3 DNA: TGCGCCAGCAGCCAGGGTCACCAACGGACTACCGCACGGACCGCCTACGAGCAGTACTTC
CDR3 protein: CASSQGHQRTTARTAYEQYF

D gene: NA
J gene: TRBJ2-3
V gene: TRBV30
clone size: NA
CDR3 DNA: TGTGCCTGGGGGGGAGGTCGAGATACGCAGTATTTT
CDR3 protein: CAWGGGRDTQYF

D gene: NA
J gene: TRBJ2-3
V gene: TRBV10-3
clone size: NA
CDR3 DNA: TGTGCCATCAGCCGTTCGGGGTTCACAGATACGCAGTATTTT
CDR3 protein: CAISRSGFTDTQYF

D gene: NA
J gene: TRBJ1-5
V gene: TRBV28
clone size: few
CDR3 DNA: TGTGCCAGCAGGCCAGGGGACAATCAGCCCCAGCATTTT
CDR3 protein: CASRPGDNQPQHF

D gene: NA
J gene: TRBJ2-3
V gene: TRBV2
clone size: NA
CDR3 DNA: TGTGCCAGCAGTAGGGACTCGAGCACAGATACGCAGTATTTT
CDR3 protein: CASSRDSSTDTQYF

D gene: NA
J gene: TRBJ1-3
V gene: TRBV5-1
clone size: NA
CDR3 DNA: TGCGCCAGCAGCTGGAGTTTGGGGCTCTCTGGAAACACCATATATTTT
CDR3 protein: CASSWSLGLSGNTIYF

D gene: NA
J gene: TRBJ2-1
V gene: TRBV6-2/TRBV6-3
clone size: NA
CDR3 DNA: TGTGCCAGCAGCAGGGAGGCCTACAATGAGCAGTTCTTC
CDR3 protein: CASSREAYNEQFF

D gene: TRBD2
J gene: TRBJ2-3
V gene: TRBV4-2
clone size: NA
CDR3 DNA: TGTGCCAGCAGCCAAGATTTCGGGGGGGATTCTAGCACAGATACGCAGTATTTT
CDR3 protein: CASSQDFGGDSSTDTQYF